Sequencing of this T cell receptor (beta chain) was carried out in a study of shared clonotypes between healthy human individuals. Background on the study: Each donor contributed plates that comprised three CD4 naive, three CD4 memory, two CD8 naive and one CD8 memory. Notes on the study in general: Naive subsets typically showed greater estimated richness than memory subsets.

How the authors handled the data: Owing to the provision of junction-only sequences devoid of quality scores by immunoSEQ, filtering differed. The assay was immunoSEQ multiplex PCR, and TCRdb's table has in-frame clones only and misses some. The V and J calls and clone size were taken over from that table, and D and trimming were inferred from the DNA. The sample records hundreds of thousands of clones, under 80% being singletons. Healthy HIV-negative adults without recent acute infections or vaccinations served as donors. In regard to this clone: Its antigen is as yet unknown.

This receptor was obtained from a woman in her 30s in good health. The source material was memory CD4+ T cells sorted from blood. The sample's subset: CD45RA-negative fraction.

In DNA, the CDR3 is TGTGCCTGGAGTGTAAAGGGAGCGGAGTACTTC. Residues: CAWSVKGAEYF. The V and J genes are TRBV30 and TRBJ2-7, with D possibly matching TRBD2 (5 bases). The CDR3 runs to 11 residues. Germline loops: CDR1 GTSNPN, CDR2 SVGIG (reference sequence). V was shortened by 0 bases and J by 11 bases, with 11 bases between the two germline ends.